The clone carrying this T cell receptor beta chain came up many times. Its antigen is not known. The record originates from a study of T cells in Graves' hyperthyroidism and ophthalmopathy. Turning to the study itself: At the time of initial diagnosis and before any treatment, peripheral blood was collected. Study results and limitations: The blood repertoire included most of the expanded thyroid clonotypes above 0.001.

RNA transcripts served as the template for amplifying TCR beta CDR3 regions. The HTBI primer set drove a first-round RT-PCR of the TCR CDR3. TCRdb reprocessed the multiplex PCR reads via MiXCR and lists one record per CDR3 protein. The repertoire holds about 380,000 distinct CDR3 sequences, with about 14% as singletons. Graves' hyperthyroidism was deemed stable given no ophthalmopathy progression within 18 months. Clinicians diagnosed patients from clinical symptoms, serum thyroxine and TRAb, thyroid ultrasound and orbital computed tomography. Trimming pared 3 bases from V and 4 bases from J, leaving 12 bases between. The CDR3 contains 14 residues. Germline V gene lookup returns CDR1 KGHSH and CDR2 LQKENI.

V usage is TRBV18 and J usage is TRBJ1-2; D unclear. Source material: blood. This sequence originates from a woman aged 60-75 years with Graves' hyperthyroidism. The CDR3 is CASSPGLTIYGYTF. CDR3 DNA: TGTGCCAGCTCACCCGGTCTAACTATCTATGGCTACACCTTC.